This TCR beta chain was sequenced in a study of T cells in Graves' hyperthyroidism and ophthalmopathy. The germline V and J ends were trimmed by 7 bases and 6 bases, with 19 bases remaining between them. Germline CDR1 reads MNHNS; CDR2 reads SASEGT. The CDR3 is 15 amino acids. What was amplified from RNA transcripts were TCR beta CDR3 regions. Carried out on the TCR CDR3, a first-round RT-PCR used the HTBI primer set. TCRdb ran MiXCR on the multiplex PCR reads and lists one entry per CDR3 protein. The sample holds more than 500,000 distinct CDR3 sequences, under 20% seen once. Concerning this clonotype itself: The antigen remains unidentified.

The study's findings and limits: A 13 V-J signature model discriminated ophthalmopathy versus stable hyperthyroidism.

The specimen sequenced was blood. The rearrangement uses TRBV6-1 and TRBJ2-1, with D perhaps matching TRBD2 (6 bases). The clonotype comes from a woman under 40 with Graves' hyperthyroidism. The CDR3: CASTLLAPLGNEQFF. CDR3 in DNA: TGTGCCAGCACCCTACTAGCCCCCCTAGGCAATGAGCAGTTCTTC.